This T cell receptor beta chain originates from a study of early T cells in non-severe SARS-CoV-2 infection. Study in general: Bulk RNA taken from unsorted whole blood was sequenced, leaving chains unpaired.

Separate cDNA molecules each had unique molecular identifiers attached to them. Using its own MiXCR run on the 5' RACE reads, TCRdb lists one record per CDR3 protein. The sample carries about 29,000 distinct CDR3 sequences, 4.5% recorded once. Overall study results and limits: Anti-spike CD8 responses were favored by VDJdb matching, which missed private and CD4 specificities.

The germline V gene has CDR1 MGHRA and CDR2 YSYEKL. The CDR3 extends over 15 amino acids. V was cut by 1 base and J by 9 bases, with 16 bases left in between. This clonotype was counted at least ten times. What it recognizes is unknown. The sample comprised whole blood. This chain connects TRBV4-1 to TRBJ2-1, with TRBD2 as a possible D gene (5 bases). The sequence was obtained from an adult who was a healthcare worker with PCR-confirmed SARS-CoV-2 infection or an uninfected control (not recorded which). This chain's CDR3 is CASSQARAPTTEQFF. The CDR3 DNA sequence: TGCGCCAGCAGCCAAGCGAGGGCACCTACCACTGAGCAGTTCTTC.